This T cell receptor (beta chain) was found in a study of STAT5B mutations in CD4+ large granular lymphocyte leukemia (dated by TCRdb to 2021 to 2024). General notes on the study: Among the healthy controls, the CDR3 'QG' motif was associated with a particular HLA allele. TCRbeta repertoires of CD4+ T-cell large granular lymphocyte leukemia patients were compared with those of healthy blood donors. Flow cytometry on FACSCanto II or FACSVerse confirmed that purified fractions exceeded 95% purity among lymphocytes. Findings and caveats that apply to the study as a whole: Main leukemic clonotypes were private to each patient, although approximately 26% appeared at low frequency in other patients' non-leukemic repertoires. Enrichment of TRBV06-family usage was observed among the top patient clones (8/27) relative to healthy controls (2/35). Data were not HLA-matched; higher clonality in CD4+ versus CD8+ T-LGLL could reflect the relatively small sample size. CD4-sorted patient repertoires appeared more clonal than healthy CD4+ repertoires, and this difference persisted after removing the putative leukemic clones.

Cut back by 2 bases and 0 bases, the V and J ends lie 8 bases apart. The CDR3 runs 15 residues from the cysteine to the phenylalanine. The sequence is cut down to CDR3 DNA, 45 bases in frame from base 1. According to the germline V gene, CDR1 reads MNHEY and CDR2 reads SVGAGI. Of note for this clone: It has no known antigen specificity. No base quality information exists; no much larger clone differs at one position.

Healthy controls were roughly 37 blood donors whose buffy coats came from the Finnish Red Cross blood service. All TCR-sequenced material derived from peripheral blood: patient blood samples and healthy donor buffy coats. Ficoll-Hypaque gradient centrifugation was used to isolate peripheral blood mononuclear cells. Magnetic purification was used to isolate CD4+ cells from the buffy coats of the healthy controls. Genomic DNA was extracted using the Gentra Puregene Cell and Tissue kit, and a Qubit 2.0 fluorometer was used to quantify it. The immunoSEQ assay at survey resolution was applied to genomic DNA for sequencing of TCRbeta rearrangements. Per the authors' processing: In the TCR sequencing data, the lowest productive clonotype frequency that could be detected was 2.59 x 10-5. Only productive TCRbeta rearrangements, meaning sequences that were complete and in-frame, were kept for the analyses. The clonality of each sample was calculated as Simpson clonality in the immunoSEQ Analyzer version 3.0. Based on frequency, clones were grouped as very rare, small, medium, large (1-20%) or hyperexpanded (>20%). Generation probabilities were estimated with OLGA 1.2.3, V-gene circos plots were made with VDJtools, specificities were looked up in VDJdb, and CDR3 motifs were identified with GLIPH. TCRdb provides this immuneACCESS table in a form limited to in-frame rearrangements. Some clones are lacking; in checked studies, under half of them reflect an unresolved V gene, and why the rest are absent is not known. V and J calls and clone size are given by that table; D and trimming were obtained from the DNA. The sample profile shows about 40,000 clones; about four fifths of them were found once. Of the sample, 3.6% is held by the ten largest clones.

The sequence links TRBV6-5 to TRBJ1-5; the D gene identity is not certain. The sample comprised CD4+ T cells from blood buffy coats. The receptor comes from a human donor in good health. The CDR3 loop reads CASSYVRDSNQPQHF. DNA sequence: TGTGCCAGCAGTTACGTTCGGGATAGCAATCAGCCCCAGCATTTT.